The 20 T cell receptor delta chains below come from one sample, sequenced in a study of gamma-delta chains in newborns, infants, children. TCRdb redid clone calling on the reads using CATT. The sample lists a few thousand delta-chain clones, 51% occurring once. The sequenced material came from blood. The receptors come from a child who received the measles vaccine.

To note about this clone: With a much larger clone just one base away, this may be a read error. CDR3 region: CAPSYKAGKDLRWGHYTDKLIF. The CDR3 bases are TGTGCTCCCTCCTATAAAGCCGGGAAGGACCTACGGTGGGGGCATTACACCGATAAACTCATCTTT. V is TRDV1 and J is TRDJ1; tentatively, D is TRDD3 (6 bases). V was shortened by 10 bases and J by 0 bases, with 39 bases between the two germline ends. Germline V gives CDR1 TSWWSYY, CDR2 QGS. The CDR3 runs 22 residues.

Written as DNA, the CDR3 is TGTGCCTGTGACACACTCTCCGAGGGGATACGCTCCACCGATAAACTCATCTTT. The encoded protein is CACDTLSEGIRSTDKLIF. V is TRDV2 and J is TRDJ1; TRDD3 matches 9 bases. This CDR3 is built from 18 residues. Germline CDR1 is GEAIGNYY and CDR2 is EKD. V was pared by 1 base and J by 1 base, with 12 bases of the junction left unmatched.

This clone is labeled as medium-sized. Other nucleotide sequences in the sample specify the same CDR3. This chain connects TRDV1 to TRDJ4; 8 bases agree with TRDD3. The CDR3 contains 13 residues. From germline, CDR1 is TSWWSYY and CDR2 QGS. V dropped 1 base and J dropped 8; count of bases not matched to a gene: 6. This CDR3 reads CALGEPRGINLIF. The CDR3 DNA sequence: TGTGCTCTTGGGGAACCCCGGGGGATAAATCTGATCTTT.

With regard to this clone: Being one base from a much bigger clone, this may be a read error. The V and J genes are TRDV1 and TRDJ1, with TRDD3 identical over 10 bases. CDR1 TSWWSYY and CDR2 QGS come from the germline V gene. The CDR3 is 22 amino acids. CDR3 sequence (DNA): TGTGCTCTTGGGGAACTACGCCTGTCCCCGTACTGGGGGATTGACGCCACCGATAAACCCATCTTT. It specifies CALGELRLSPYWGIDATDKPIF.

With respect to this clone: With only one base between it and a far larger clone, this is likely a read error. The chain links TRDV1 to TRDJ1; D is possibly TRDD3 (6 bases). CDR1 is TSWWSYY, CDR2 QGS, per germline. The CDR3 runs to 18 residues. The CDR3 protein is CAPGERLFYWDWADKLIF. The CDR3 DNA reads as TGTGCTCCTGGGGAACGCCTTTTCTACTGGGATTGGGCCGATAAACTCATCTTT.

Concerning this clone itself: A much larger clone differs from this one at a single base, so this may be a read error. Other nucleotide sequences from this sample produce the same CDR3. The chain recombines TRDV2 with TRDJ3; TRDD3 is a possible D gene (5 bases). Trimming removed 3 bases from V and 5 bases from J, with 13 bases in between. Germline CDR1 GEAIGNYY, CDR2 EKD. CDR3 length equals 16 residues. The CDR3 spells CACDGGLGRDTRQMFF. The CDR3 coding sequence is TGTGCCTGTGACGGCGGGCTGGGCCGGGACACCCGACAGATGTTTTTC.

In the case of this clone: This sequence may be a read error, since a much larger clone differs from it by one base. The chain has TRDV1 and TRDJ1; tentative D call: TRDD2 (7 bases). Per germline, CDR1 TSWWSYY and CDR2 QGS. V was clipped by 0 bases and J by 0 bases, with 29 bases between them. The CDR3 covers 22 residues. Here the CDR3 DNA reads TGTGCTCTTGGGGAACTCCCTTCCTGCCTTTTCTTCTGGGGTGAGGACACCGATAAACTCATCTTT. Translated, it gives CALGELPSCLFFWGEDTDKLIF.

Comments on this clone: Given a much more abundant clone one base away, this may be a read error. The chain is built from TRDV1 and TRDJ1; 8 bases agree with TRDD3. Germline CDR1 reads TSWWSYY; CDR2 reads QGS. V lost 4 bases and J lost 0; bases outside the gene matches: 25. The CDR3 extends over 22 amino acids. DNA for the CDR3: TGTGCTCTTGGGGCCAATTCCCTTTGCAAGGCGGTCTGGGGGAAACACACCGATAAACTCATCTTT. This sequence encodes CALGANSLCKAVWGKHTDKLIF.

With respect to this clone: Just one base apart from a much larger clone, this may be a read error. J is TRDJ1 and V is TRDV2; 9 bases align to TRDD3. CDR1 and CDR2 from the germline V gene are GEAIGNYY and EKD. V trimming: 6 bases; J trimming: 0 bases; junction bases outside the gene matches: 16. This CDR3 has 18 amino acids. The CDR3 bases are TGTGCCTGTCGAGAGGCGGGGGATACAGGAGGGGACACCGATAAACTCATCTTT. Translation gives CACREAGDTGGDTDKLIF.

This clone was counted between two and nine times. A read error may explain this, as a much larger clone is one base away. This rearrangement joins TRDV1 to TRDJ1, with 12 bases matching TRDD3. The trim removed 0 bases at V and 2 bases at J, leaving 40 bases unmatched. In germline, CDR1 is TSWWSYY, CDR2 QGS. The CDR3 length is 29 residues. CDR3 sequence: CALGELWPSLFNPGGYARGTARGTDKLIF. For the CDR3, the DNA is TGTGCTCTTGGGGAACTTTGGCCGTCCCTTTTCAACCCTGGGGGATACGCGCGGGGTACCGCGCGGGGTACCGATAAACTCATCTTT.

Comments on this clone: Given a far larger clone just one base away, this is likely a sequencing read error. This chain links TRAV29/DV5 with TRDJ1; 9 bases fit TRDD3. Germline CDR1 and CDR2: NSMFDY and ISSIKDK. The CDR3 contains 16 residues. The chain's CDR3 is CAARKGDTLYTDKPIF. The CDR3 bases are TGTGCAGCAAGAAAGGGGGATACCCTTTACACCGATAAACCCATCTTT.

Concerning this clone: The germline gene is not matched at one end of the junction; a read error may be the cause. The identical CDR3 is also encoded by other nucleotide sequences in the sample. The rearrangement uses TRDV1 and TRDJ1, with TRDD3 identical over 12 bases. Germline CDR1 is TSWWSYY and CDR2 is QGS. This CDR3 has 21 residues. The DNA for the CDR3 is TGTGCTCTTGGGGAAGTTTCCCTTTACTGGGGGATACCCTCGTACACCGATAAACTCATCTTC. Translating gives CALGEVSLYWGIPSYTDKLIF.

Notes on this clone: This may be a read error: a much more frequent sequence differs by one nucleotide. The same CDR3 can be traced to other DNA sequences in this sample. V usage is TRDV1 and J usage is TRDJ1; no clear D. This CDR3 has 15 residues. V gave up 4 bases and J gave up 2 bases, with 14 bases separating them. CDR1 is TSWWSYY, CDR2 QGS, per germline. The CDR3 loop is CALGVCVPYTDKLIF. The DNA of the CDR3 is TGTGCTCTTGGGGTCTGTGTCCCCTATACCGATAAACTCATCTTT.

This clone showed up just a few times. Other DNA sequences of this sample code for an identical CDR3. V and J are TRDV1 and TRDJ2, with 13 nucleotides matching TRDD3. The CDR3 loop spans 27 amino acids. Germline lookup yields CDR1 TSWWSYY and CDR2 QGS. V was pared by 0 bases and J by 1 base, with 29 bases of the junction left unmatched. Written as DNA, the CDR3 is TGTGCTCTTGGGGAACTTTTCCGTCCTAAGATACTGGGGGATACGCGAATCACGCGGGGTTTGACAGCACAACTCTTCTTT. Encoded protein: CALGELFRPKILGDTRITRGLTAQLFF.

This clone is deemed medium-sized. The chain has TRDV1 and TRDJ2; the D gene is possibly TRDD2 (5 bases). The CDR3 spans 19 residues. CDR1 TSWWSYY and CDR2 QGS come from the germline V gene. Trimming left V 4 bases short and J 7 bases short, with 28 bases between. The CDR3 here is CALGGNTLPPASSEAQLFF. DNA of the CDR3: TGTGCTCTTGGGGGTAATACTCTCCCTCCCGCTTCCAGCGAAGCACAACTCTTCTTT.

In its sample, this clone ranks as medium-sized (0.01 to 0.1%). The rearrangement uses TRDV1 and TRDJ1; D is uncertain. Trimming took off 0 bases at V and 0 bases at J, with 5 bases between the two ends. The CDR3 covers 14 residues. Per the germline V gene, CDR1 is TSWWSYY and CDR2 is QGS. The CDR3 sequence is CALGELVYTDKLIF. The CDR3 region has the DNA TGTGCTCTTGGGGAACTAGTGTACACCGATAAACTCATCTTT.

As to this clone: This may stem from a read error, because a much larger clone lies one nucleotide away. The chain joins TRDV1 to TRDJ1; no firm D call. CDR1 TSWWSYY and CDR2 QGS come from the germline V gene. The CDR3 is 14 residues long. Trimming left V 2 bases short and J 7 bases short, with 14 bases between. This CDR3 is CALGEVLRGLKLIF. The CDR3 DNA reads as TGTGCTCTTGGGGAAGTGCTTAGGGGCCTTAAACTCATCTTT.

This clone is classed as medium-sized (0.01 to 0.1%). The chain carries TRDV1 and TRDJ1; D is possibly TRDD2 or TRDD3 (8 bases each). Germline V gene sequence: CDR1 TSWWSYY, CDR2 QGS. V was shortened by 1 base and J by 0 bases, with 24 bases between the two germline ends. There are 20 residues in the CDR3. The CDR3 is CALGEPSYWIGGFHTDKLIF. The CDR3, as DNA: TGTGCTCTTGGGGAACCTTCCTACTGGATTGGGGGATTCCACACCGATAAACTCATCTTT.

To note about this clone: A read error may explain this, as a much larger clone is one base away. The same CDR3 also results from other DNA sequences found in this sample. V usage is TRAV29/DV5 and J usage is TRDJ1; 12 bases line up with TRDD3. The germline CDR1 and CDR2 sequences are NSMFDY and ISSIKDK. This CDR3 has 23 amino acids. The CDR3 nucleotides are TGTGCAGCGAGCGCGCTGTGTCCTAACCCCTTTTACTGGGGGATACCATACACCGATAAACTCATCTTT. It yields the protein CAASALCPNPFYWGIPYTDKLIF.

This clone was seen just once. A far larger clone is one base from this, pointing to a likely read error. The CDR3 DNA is TGTGCTCTTGGGGAACGCCCTTTCTACTGGGATTGGGCCGATAAACTCATCTTT. Translation gives CALGERPFYWDWADKLIF. This sequence joins TRDV1 and TRDJ1; weak D call: TRDD3 (6 bases). Trimming pared 1 base from V and 3 bases from J, leaving 21 bases between. This CDR3 contains 18 residues. Germline-derived CDR1 and CDR2 are TSWWSYY and QGS.